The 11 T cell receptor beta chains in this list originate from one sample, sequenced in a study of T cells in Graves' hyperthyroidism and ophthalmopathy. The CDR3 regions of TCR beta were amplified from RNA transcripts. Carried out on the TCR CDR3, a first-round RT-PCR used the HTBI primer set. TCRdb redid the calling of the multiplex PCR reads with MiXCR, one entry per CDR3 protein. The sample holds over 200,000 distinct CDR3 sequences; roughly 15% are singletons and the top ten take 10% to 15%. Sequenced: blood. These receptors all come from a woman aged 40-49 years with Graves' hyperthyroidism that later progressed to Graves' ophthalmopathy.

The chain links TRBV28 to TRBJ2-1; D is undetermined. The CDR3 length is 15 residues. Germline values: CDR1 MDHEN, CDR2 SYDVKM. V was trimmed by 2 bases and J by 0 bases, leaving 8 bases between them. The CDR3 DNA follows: TGTGCCAGCAGTTTAGTGGAGAGCTCCTACAATGAGCAGTTCTTC. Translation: CASSLVESSYNEQFF.

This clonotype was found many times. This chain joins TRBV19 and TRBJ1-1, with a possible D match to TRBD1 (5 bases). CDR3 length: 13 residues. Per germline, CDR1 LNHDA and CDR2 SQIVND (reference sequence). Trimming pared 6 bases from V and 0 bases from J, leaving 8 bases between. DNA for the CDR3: TGTGCCAGTAGAGACAGACTGAACACTGAAGCTTTCTTT. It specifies CASRDRLNTEAFF.

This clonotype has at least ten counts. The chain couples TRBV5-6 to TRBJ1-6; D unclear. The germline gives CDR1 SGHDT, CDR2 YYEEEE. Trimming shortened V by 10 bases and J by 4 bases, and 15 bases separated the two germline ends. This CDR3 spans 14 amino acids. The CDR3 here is CAQLTGHYNSPLHF. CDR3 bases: TGTGCCCAACTGACCGGTCATTATAATTCACCCCTCCACTTT.

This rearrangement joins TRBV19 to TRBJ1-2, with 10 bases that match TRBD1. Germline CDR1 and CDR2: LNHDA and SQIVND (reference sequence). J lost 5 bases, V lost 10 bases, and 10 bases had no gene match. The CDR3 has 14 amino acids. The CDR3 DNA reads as TGTGCCACCCAACGACAGGGGGCGAGATATGGCTACACCTTC. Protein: CATQRQGARYGYTF.

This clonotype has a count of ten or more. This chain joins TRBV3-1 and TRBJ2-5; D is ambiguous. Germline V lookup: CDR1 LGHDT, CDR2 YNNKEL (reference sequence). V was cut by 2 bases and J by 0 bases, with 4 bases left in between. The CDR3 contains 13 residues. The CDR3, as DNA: TGTGCCAGCAGCCAACATTACCAAGAGACCCAGTACTTC. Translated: CASSQHYQETQYF.

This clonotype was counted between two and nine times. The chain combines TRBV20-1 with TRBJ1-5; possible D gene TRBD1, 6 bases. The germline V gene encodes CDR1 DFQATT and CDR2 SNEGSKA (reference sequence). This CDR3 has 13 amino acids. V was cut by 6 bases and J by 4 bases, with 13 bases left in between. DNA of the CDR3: TGCAGTGCCTCGGGGGGGCCTAATCAGCCCCAGCATTTT. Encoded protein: CSASGGPNQPQHF.

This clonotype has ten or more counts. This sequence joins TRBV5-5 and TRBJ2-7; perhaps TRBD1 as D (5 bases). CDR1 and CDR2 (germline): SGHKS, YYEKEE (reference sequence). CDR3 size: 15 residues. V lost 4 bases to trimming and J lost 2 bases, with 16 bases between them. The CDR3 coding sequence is TGTGCCAGCAGCCACCCTTGGGCAGGGCCCTACGAGCAGTACTTC. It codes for CASSHPWAGPYEQYF. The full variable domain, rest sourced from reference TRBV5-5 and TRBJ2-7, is DAGVTQSPTHLIKTRGQQVTLRCSPISGHKSVSWYQQVLGQGPQFIFQYYEKEERGRGNFPDRFSARQFPNYSSELNVNALLLGDSALYLCASSHPWAGPYEQYFGPGTRLTVT.

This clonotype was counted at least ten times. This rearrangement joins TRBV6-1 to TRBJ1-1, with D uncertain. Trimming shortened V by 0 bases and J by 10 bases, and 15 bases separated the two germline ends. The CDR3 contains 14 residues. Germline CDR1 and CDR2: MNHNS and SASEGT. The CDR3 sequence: CASSEAITYGPAFF. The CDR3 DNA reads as TGTGCCAGCAGTGAAGCGATCACTTATGGTCCAGCTTTCTTT.

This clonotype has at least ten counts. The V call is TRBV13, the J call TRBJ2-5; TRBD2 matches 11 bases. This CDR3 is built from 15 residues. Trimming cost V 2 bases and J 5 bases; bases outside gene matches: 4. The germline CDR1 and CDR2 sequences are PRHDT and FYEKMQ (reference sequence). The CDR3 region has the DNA TGTGCCAGCAGCTTAAGACTAGCGGGACGGGAGACCCAGTACTTC. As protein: CASSLRLAGRETQYF.

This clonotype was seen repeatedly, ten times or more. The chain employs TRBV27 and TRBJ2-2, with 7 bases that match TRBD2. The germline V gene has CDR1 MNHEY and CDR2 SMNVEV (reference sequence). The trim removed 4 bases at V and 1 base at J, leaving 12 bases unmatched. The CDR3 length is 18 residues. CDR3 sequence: CASSSLWSGLRNTGELFF. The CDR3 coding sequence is TGTGCCAGCAGTTCTCTCTGGTCGGGACTACGGAACACCGGGGAGCTGTTTTTT.

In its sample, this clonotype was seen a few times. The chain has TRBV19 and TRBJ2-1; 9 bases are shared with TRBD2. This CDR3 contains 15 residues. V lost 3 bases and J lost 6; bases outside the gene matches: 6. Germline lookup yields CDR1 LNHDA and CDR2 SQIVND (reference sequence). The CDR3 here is CASSISASGTNEQFF. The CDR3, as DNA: TGTGCCAGTAGTATTTCGGCTAGCGGGACCAATGAGCAGTTCTTC.